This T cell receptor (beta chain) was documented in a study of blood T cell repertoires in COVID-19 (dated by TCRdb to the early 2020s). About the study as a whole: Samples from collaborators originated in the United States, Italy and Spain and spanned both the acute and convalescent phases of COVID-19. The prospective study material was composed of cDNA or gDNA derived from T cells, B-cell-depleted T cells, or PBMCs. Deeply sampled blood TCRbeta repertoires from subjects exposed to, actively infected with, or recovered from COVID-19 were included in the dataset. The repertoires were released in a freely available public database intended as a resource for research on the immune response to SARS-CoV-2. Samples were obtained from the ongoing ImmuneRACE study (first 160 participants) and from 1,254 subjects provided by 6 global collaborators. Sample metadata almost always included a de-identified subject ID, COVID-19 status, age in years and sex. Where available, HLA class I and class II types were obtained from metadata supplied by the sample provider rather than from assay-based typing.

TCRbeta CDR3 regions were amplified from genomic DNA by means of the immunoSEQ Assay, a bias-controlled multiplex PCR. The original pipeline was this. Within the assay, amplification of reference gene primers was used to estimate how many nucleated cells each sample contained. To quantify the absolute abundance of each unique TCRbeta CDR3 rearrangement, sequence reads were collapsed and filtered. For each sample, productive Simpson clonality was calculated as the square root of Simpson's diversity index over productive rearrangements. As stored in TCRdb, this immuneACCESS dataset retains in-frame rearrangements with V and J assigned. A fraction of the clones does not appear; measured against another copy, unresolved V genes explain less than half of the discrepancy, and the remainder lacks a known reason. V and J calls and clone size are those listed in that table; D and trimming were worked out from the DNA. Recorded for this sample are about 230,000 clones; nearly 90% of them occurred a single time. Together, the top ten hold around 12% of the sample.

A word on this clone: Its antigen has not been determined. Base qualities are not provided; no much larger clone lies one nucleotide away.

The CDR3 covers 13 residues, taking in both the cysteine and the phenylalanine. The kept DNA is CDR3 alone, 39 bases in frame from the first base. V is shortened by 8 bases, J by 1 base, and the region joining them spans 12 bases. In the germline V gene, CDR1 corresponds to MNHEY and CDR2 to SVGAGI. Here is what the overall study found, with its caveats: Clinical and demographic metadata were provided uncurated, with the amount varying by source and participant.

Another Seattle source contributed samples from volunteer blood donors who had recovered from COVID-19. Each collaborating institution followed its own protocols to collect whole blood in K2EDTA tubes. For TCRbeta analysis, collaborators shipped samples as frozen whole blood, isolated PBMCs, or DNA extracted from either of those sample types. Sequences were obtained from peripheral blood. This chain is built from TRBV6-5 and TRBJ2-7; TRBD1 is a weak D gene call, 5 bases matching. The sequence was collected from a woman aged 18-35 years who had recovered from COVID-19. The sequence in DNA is TGTGCCAGCTCTAGGACATCATCCTACGAGCAGTACTTC. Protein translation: CASSRTSSYEQYF.